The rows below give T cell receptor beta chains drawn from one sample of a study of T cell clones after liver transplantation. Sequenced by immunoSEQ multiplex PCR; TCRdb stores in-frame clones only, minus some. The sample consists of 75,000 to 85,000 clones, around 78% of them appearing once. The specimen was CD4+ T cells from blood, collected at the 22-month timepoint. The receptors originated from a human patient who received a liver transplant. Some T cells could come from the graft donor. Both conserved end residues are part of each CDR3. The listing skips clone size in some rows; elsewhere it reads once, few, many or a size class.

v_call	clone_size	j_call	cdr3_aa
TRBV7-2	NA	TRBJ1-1	CASSPQGATEAFF
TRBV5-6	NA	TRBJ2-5	CASSLVEGFQETQYF
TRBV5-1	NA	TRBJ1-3	CASSRYIGGSGNTIYF
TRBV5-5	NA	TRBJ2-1	CASSLEIGNEQFF
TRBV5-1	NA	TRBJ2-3	CASSLEELTDTQYF
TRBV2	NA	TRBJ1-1	CASSGRLHTEAFF
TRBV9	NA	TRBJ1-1	CASSQLHGGEAFF
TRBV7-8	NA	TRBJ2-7	CASSSRSPVAEQYF
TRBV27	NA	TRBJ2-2	CASSRRGTGELFF
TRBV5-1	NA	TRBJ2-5	CASSKQANQETQYF
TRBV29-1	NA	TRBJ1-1	CSVAKRNTEAFF
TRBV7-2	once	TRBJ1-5	CASSLEISNQPQHF
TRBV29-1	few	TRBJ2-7	CSVRRDRDYEQYF
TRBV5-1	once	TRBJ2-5	CASSLLGQGGETQYF
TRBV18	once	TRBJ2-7	CASSGGLDYEQYF
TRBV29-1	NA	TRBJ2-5	CSVETTGGRETQYF
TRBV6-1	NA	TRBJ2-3	CATQPRAGSTDTQYF
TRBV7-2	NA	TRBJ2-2	CASRWGQGGTGELFF
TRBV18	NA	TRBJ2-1	CASSPGQSLAGVYNEQFF
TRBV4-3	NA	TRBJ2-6	CASSQIAGGHPSEGANVLTF
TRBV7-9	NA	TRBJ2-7	CASSSSTGGIEQYF
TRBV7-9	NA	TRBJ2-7	CASSLGDNNEQYF
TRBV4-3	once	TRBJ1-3	CASSQAVGGFSGNTIYF
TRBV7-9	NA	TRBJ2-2	CASSSWTSGGPGELFF
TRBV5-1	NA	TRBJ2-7	CASSLGFSYEQYF
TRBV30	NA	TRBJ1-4	CAWSDKQGLREKLFF
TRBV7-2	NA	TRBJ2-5	CASSLPGLAAETQYF
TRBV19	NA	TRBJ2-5	CARKEKGETQYF
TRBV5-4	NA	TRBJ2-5	CASSSSGLRETQYF
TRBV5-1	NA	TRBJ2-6	CASSLVQSGANVLTF
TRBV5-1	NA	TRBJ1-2	CASSSGTVYYGYTF
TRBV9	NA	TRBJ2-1	CASSVAWTSRYNEQFF
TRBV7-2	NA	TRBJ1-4	CASSLDPTGVREKLFF
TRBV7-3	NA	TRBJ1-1	CASSSQENTEAFF
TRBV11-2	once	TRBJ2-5	CASSRVARETQYF
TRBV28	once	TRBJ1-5	CASSTGEPQHF
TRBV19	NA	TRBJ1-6	CASGDQTGRNSPLHF
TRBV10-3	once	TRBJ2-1	CAISESNGNEQFF
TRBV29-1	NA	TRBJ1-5	CSVSGGPDQPQHF